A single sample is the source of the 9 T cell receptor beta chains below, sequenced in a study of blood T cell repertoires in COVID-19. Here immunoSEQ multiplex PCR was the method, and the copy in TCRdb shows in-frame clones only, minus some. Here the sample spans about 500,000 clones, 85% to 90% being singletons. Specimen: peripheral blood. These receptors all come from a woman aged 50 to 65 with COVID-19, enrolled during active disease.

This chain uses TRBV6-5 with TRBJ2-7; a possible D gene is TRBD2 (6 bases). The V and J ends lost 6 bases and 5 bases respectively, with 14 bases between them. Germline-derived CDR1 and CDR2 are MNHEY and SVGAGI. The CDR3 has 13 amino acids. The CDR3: CASRITSSDEQYF. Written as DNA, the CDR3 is TGTGCCAGCAGGATAACTTCTAGCGACGAGCAGTACTTC.

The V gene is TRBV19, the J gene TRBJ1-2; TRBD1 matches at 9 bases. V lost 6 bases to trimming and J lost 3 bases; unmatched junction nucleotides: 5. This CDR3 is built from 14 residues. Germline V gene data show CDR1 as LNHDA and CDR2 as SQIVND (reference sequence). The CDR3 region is CASSVQGAYYGYTF. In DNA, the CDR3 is TGTGCCAGTAGCGTACAGGGGGCGTACTATGGCTACACCTTC.

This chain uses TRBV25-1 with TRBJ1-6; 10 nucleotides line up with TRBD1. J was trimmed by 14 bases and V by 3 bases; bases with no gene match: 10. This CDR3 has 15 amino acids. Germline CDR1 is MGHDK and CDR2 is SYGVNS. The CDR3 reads CASSDLDRGRSALHF. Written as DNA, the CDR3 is TGTGCCAGCAGTGACCTCGACAGGGGGCGATCGGCCCTCCACTTT.

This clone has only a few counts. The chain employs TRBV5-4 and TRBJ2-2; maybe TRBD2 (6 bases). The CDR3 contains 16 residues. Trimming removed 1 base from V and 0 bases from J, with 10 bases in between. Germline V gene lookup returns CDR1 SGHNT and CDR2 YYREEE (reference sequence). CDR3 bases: TGTGCCAGCAGCTTGCGACGGGGGACGAACACCGGGGAGCTGTTTTTT. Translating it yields CASSLRRGTNTGELFF.

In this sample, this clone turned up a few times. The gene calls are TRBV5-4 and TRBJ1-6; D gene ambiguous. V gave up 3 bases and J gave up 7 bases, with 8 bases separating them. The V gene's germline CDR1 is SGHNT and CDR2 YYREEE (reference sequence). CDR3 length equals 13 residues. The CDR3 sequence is CASSWTENSPLHF. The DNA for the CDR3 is TGTGCCAGCAGCTGGACTGAAAATTCACCCCTCCACTTT. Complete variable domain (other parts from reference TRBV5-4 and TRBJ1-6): ETGVTQSPTHLIKTRGQQVTLRCSSQSGHNTVSWYQQALGQGPQFIFQYYREEENGRGNFPPRFSGLQFPNYSSELNVNALELDDSALYLCASSWTENSPLHFGNGTRLTVT.

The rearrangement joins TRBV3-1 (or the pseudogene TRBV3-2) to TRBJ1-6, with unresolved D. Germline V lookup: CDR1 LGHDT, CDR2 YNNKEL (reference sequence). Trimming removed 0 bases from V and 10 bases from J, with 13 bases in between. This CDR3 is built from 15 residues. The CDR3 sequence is CASSQEARRRSPLHF. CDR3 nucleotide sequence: TGTGCCAGCAGCCAAGAAGCCAGGAGGCGCTCACCCCTCCACTTT.

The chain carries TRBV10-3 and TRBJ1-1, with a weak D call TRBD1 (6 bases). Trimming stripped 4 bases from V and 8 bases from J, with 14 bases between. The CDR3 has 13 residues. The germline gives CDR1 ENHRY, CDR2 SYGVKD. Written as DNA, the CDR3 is TGTGCCATCAGTGGCCCTAGGGGGATGGAAGCTTTCTTT. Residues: CAISGPRGMEAFF.

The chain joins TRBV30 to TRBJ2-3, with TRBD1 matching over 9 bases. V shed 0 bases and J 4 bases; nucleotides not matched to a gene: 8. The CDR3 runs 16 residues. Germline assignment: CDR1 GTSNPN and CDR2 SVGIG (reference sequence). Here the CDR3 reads CAWSVSTGGEADTQYF. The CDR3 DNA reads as TGTGCCTGGAGTGTAAGTACAGGGGGCGAAGCAGATACGCAGTATTTT.

The CDR3 loop is CASGGARTDTQYF. In DNA form, the CDR3 reads TGTGCCAGCGGGGGGGCCCGTACAGATACGCAGTATTTT. This sequence joins TRBV9 and TRBJ2-3; maybe TRBD2 (7 bases). V lost 7 bases to trimming and J lost 3 bases, with 12 bases between them. Germline lookup yields CDR1 SGDLS and CDR2 YYNGEE. The CDR3 is made up of 13 amino acids.